This T cell receptor (beta chain) was obtained from a study of lymphopenia after photon versus proton radiotherapy. General study findings and limits: Post-nadir diversity loss with photons came from oligoclonal expansion, particularly CD8+ Temra cells. Better survival with proton therapy was suggested as possible, not demonstrated.

The junction had 8 bases not matched to a gene; V was cut back by 1 base and J by 6 bases. This CDR3 comprises 15 residues. CDR1 is SGHAT and CDR2 is FQNNGV in the germline V gene. Measured with immunoSEQ multiplex PCR; TCRdb has only the in-frame clones, and not every one. The data show more than 45,000 clones, with about 88% seen just once and about 1.9% held by the top ten. A remark on this clone: The antigen remains undetermined.

The specimen was peripheral blood, collected from a patient treated with proton-based radiotherapy. The source is a man in his sixties with pancreatic cancer. The V call is TRBV11-2, the J call TRBJ2-7; TRBD2 matches 8 bases. Here the CDR3 DNA reads TGTGCCAGCAGCTTAGGCCCGAGGGCGGGGGGCGAGCAGTACTTC. The encoded protein is CASSLGPRAGGEQYF.